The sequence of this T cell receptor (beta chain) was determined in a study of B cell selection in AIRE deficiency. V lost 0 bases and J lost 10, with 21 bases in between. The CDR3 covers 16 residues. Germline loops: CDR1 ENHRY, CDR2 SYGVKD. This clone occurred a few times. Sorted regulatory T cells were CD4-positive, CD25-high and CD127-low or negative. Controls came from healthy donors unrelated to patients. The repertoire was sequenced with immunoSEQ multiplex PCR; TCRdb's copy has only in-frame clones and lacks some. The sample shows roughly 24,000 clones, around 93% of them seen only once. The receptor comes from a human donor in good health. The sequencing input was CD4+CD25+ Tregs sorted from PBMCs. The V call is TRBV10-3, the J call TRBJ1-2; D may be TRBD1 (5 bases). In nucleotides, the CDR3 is TGTGCCATCAGTGAGTCTGTCGGGTACGGTGGAGGGGACTACACCTTC. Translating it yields CAISESVGYGGGDYTF.